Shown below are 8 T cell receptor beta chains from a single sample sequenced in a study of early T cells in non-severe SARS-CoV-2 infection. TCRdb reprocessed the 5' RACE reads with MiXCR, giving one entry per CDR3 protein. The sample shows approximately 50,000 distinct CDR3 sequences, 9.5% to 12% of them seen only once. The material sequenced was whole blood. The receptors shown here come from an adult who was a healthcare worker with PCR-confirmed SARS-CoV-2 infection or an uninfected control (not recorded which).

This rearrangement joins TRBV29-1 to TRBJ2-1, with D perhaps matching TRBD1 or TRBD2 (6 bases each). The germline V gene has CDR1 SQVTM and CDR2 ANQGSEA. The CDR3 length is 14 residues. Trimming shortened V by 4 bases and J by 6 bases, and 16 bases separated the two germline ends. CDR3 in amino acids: CSVGFPGALNEQFF. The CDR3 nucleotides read TGCAGCGTTGGTTTTCCGGGGGCCCTCAATGAGCAGTTCTTC.

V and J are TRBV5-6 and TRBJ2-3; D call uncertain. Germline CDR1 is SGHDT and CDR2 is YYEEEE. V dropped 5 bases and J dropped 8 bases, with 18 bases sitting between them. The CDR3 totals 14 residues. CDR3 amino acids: CASRSTFTEGTQYF. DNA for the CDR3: TGTGCCAGCAGATCCACTTTCACAGAAGGTACGCAGTATTTT.

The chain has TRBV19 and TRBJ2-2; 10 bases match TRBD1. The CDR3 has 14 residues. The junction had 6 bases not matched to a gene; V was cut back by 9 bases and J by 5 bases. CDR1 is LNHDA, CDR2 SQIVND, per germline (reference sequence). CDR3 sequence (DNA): TGTGCCAGCCAGGACAGGGGGTTAACCGGGGAGCTGTTTTTT. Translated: CASQDRGLTGELFF.

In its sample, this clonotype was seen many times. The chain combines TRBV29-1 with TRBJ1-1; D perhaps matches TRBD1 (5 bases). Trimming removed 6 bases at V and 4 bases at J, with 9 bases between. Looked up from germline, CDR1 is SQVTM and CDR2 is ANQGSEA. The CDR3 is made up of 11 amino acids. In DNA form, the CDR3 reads TGCAGCGTATTACAGGCCACTGAAGCTTTCTTT. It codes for CSVLQATEAFF.

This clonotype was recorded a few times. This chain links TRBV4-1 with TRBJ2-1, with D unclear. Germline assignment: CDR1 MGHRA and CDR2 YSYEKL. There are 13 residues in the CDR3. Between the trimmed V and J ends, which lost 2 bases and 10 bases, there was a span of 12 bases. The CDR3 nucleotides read TGCGCCAGCAGCCAAAACCCACTACGAGAGCAGTTCTTC. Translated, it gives CASSQNPLREQFF.

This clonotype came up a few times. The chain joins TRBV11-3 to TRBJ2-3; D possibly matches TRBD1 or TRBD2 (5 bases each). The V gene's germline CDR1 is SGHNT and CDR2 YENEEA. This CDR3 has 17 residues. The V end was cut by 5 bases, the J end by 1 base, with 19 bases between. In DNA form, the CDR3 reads TGTGCCAGCAGCCCCTGCCCTCCGGGACCAGGCACAGATACGCAGTATTTT. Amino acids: CASSPCPPGPGTDTQYF.

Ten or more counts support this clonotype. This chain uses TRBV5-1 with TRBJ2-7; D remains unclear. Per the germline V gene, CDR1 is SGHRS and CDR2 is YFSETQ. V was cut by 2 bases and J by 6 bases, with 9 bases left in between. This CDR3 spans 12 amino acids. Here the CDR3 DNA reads TGCGCCAGCAGCTTTACCCTGGGCGAGCAGTACTTC. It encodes CASSFTLGEQYF.

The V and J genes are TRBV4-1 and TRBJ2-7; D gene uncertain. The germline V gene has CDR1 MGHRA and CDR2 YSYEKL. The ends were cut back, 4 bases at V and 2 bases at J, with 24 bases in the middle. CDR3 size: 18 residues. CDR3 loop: CASSRGPQVPFSAYEQYF. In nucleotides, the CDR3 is TGCGCCAGCAGCCGTGGACCTCAGGTTCCCTTTTCCGCCTACGAGCAGTACTTC.